The present T cell receptor beta chain was sequenced within a study of PD-1 blockade in classical Hodgkin lymphoma. Study-level results: Patients with a complete response exhibited baseline diversity comparable to newly diagnosed patients.

Regarding this clone: Its specificity is not known.

Per the germline V gene, CDR1 is LNHDA and CDR2 is SQIVND (reference sequence). V was clipped by 4 bases and J by 7 bases, with 11 bases between them. The CDR3 totals 14 residues. The repertoire was sequenced with immunoSEQ multiplex PCR; TCRdb's copy has only in-frame clones and lacks some. The sample records 12,000 or so clones, roughly 81% being singletons. Every patient was affected by relapse after autologous stem cell transplantation, while exposure to brentuximab vedotin was not uniform. The sequence derives from a human donor with classical Hodgkin lymphoma. The chain uses TRBV19 and TRBJ1-6, with a possible D match to TRBD1 (5 bases). The sequencing here drew on peripheral blood mononuclear cells (PBMCs), taken at baseline. Written as DNA, the CDR3 is TGTGCCAGTAGTACGGGGGGTAGGAATTCACCCCTCCACTTT. Its protein product is CASSTGGRNSPLHF.